This entry features one T cell receptor beta chain sequence. This clonotype appeared many times. Which antigen it targets is not known. No much larger clone is present one base from it, and per-base qualities are unavailable. These data come from a study of CD8 T cells in ankylosing spondylitis (dated 2017 in TCRdb). Background on the whole study: The study profiled T cell receptor beta repertoires in healthy donors and ankylosing spondylitis patients to find disease-linked TCR variants. The full study cohort was made up of approximately 27 ankylosing spondylitis patients and approximately 100 healthy donors. Peripheral blood was sampled, and synovial fluid was also collected from ankylosing spondylitis patients.

TCRdb names Illumina HiSeq 2500 as the instrument used. Quantitative 5'-RACE with molecular barcodes was the method used to prepare the TCR beta libraries. On the study's bioinformatics: A new computational method based on a probabilistic model of VDJ rearrangement was used to identify disease-linked TCR variants. The public reads were reanalyzed by TCRdb: fastp trimming at Q25, MiXCR alignment, in-frame beta chains only. Entries are consolidated by CDR3 protein sequence, retaining the most common genes and DNA. The V and J calls reflect TCRdb's pipeline rather than the authors' work. The sample table records some 220,000 distinct CDR3 sequences; roughly 8.2% of these occur just once. The biggest ten clones account for about 5% of the sample. What the study reported, not specific to this receptor: Some motif variants had previously been reported in the synovial fluid and blood of reactive arthritis patients, which suggests shared mechanisms of disease initiation. Blood from ankylosing spondylitis patients appeared to be characterized by a TCR beta motif made up of under ten highly homologous amino acid variants. Significant enrichment of the disease-linked clones was reported in matched synovial fluid samples from ankylosing spondylitis patients. A CD8+ phenotype was shown by the disease-linked clones, which were found at relatively low frequencies in peripheral blood.

CDR1 and CDR2 are drawn from the germline V gene: MNHEY, SVGEGT. The CDR3 spans 17 residues, from the cysteine through the phenylalanine. The sequence is cut down to CDR3 DNA, 51 bases in frame from base 1. V is trimmed back by 2 bases and J by 7 bases, and the junction contains 13 bases that no gene match accounts for. The TCR comes from a female donor with ankylosing spondylitis or in good health (not recorded which). This chain is built from TRBV6-2 or TRBV6-3 and TRBJ2-1; 8 junctional bases match TRBD1. Sequences were obtained from blood, either unsorted or a sorted T cell fraction (not recorded which). The CDR3 corresponds to CASSYQLGQAQVNEQFF. The sequenced DNA: TGTGCCAGCAGTTACCAACTGGGACAGGCCCAGGTAAATGAGCAGTTCTTC.